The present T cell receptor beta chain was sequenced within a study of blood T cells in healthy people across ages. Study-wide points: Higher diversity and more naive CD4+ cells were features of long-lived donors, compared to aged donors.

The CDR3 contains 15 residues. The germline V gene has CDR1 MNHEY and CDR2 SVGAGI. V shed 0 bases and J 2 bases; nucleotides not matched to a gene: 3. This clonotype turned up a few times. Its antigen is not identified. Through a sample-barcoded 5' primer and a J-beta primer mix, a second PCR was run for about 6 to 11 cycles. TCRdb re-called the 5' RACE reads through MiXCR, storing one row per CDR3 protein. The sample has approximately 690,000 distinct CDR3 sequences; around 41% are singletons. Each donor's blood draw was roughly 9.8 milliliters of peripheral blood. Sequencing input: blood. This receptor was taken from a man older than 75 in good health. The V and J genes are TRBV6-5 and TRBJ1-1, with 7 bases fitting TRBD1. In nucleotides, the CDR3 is TGTGCCAGCAGTTACTCTAACAGGGGAAACACTGAAGCTTTCTTT. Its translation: CASSYSNRGNTEAFF.